This is a list of T cell receptor beta chains from one sample in a study of cytomegalovirus exposure and HLA in healthy donors. Profiling relied on immunoSEQ multiplex PCR, and the TCRdb table lists in-frame clones only, not all of them. Its table records 50,000 or so clones. The sequenced sample consisted of PBMCs. The receptor set was obtained from a man aged 50 to 59 in good health and CMV-seropositive. The CDR3 runs from the conserved cysteine through the conserved F or W. The D gene is left open where the match is weak.

v_gene	j_gene	d_gene	CDR3nt	CDR3aa
TRBV2	TRBJ2-1	TRBD1	TGTGCCAGCAGTGGTGGGACAGGGTCTTTAGTAAATGAGCAGTTCTTC	CASSGGTGSLVNEQFF
TRBV18	TRBJ1-1	NA	TGTGCCAGCTCACGGCAGGGGAACACTGAAGCTTTCTTT	CASSRQGNTEAFF
TRBV28	TRBJ2-1	TRBD2	TGTGCCAGCAGTGAGACTAGCGGGAGATACAATGAGCAGTTCTTC	CASSETSGRYNEQFF
TRBV4-2	TRBJ2-7	NA	TGTGCCAGCAGCCAAGATTTGGCAGCGCCCTACGAGCAGTACTTC	CASSQDLAAPYEQYF
TRBV5-6	TRBJ1-6	NA	TGTGCCAGCAGCTTGTCATCAGGTGGAAATTCACCCCTCCACTTT	CASSLSSGGNSPLHF
TRBV5-1	TRBJ1-1	TRBD1	TGCGCCAGCAGCCCGGACAGGGGTGGGAACACTGAAGCTTTCTTT	CASSPDRGGNTEAFF
TRBV4-1	TRBJ1-1	TRBD1	TGCGCCAGCAGCCAAGAGCCCGGACAGGGAATGAACACTGAAGCTTTCTTT	CASSQEPGQGMNTEAFF
TRBV30	TRBJ1-3	NA	TGTGCCTGGAGTCGGGGGGGCTCTGGAAACACCATATATTTT	CAWSRGGSGNTIYF
TRBV20-1	TRBJ2-5	NA	TGCAGTGCTAGATCCATGGAGACCCAGTACTTC	CSARSMETQYF
TRBV18	TRBJ2-5	NA	TGTGCCAGCTCACCACAGGCACAGGGCGCGGGGGACCAGTACTTC	CASSPQAQGAGDQYF
TRBV29-1	TRBJ2-4	TRBD2	TGCAGCGTTGAGGGGACTAGCGGGGGTCGAGGCATTCAGTACTTC	CSVEGTSGGRGIQYF
TRBV7-2	TRBJ1-2	NA	TGTGCCAGCAGGGACAGCAGCTATGGCTACACCTTC	CASRDSSYGYTF
TRBV28	TRBJ1-2	NA	TGTGCCAGCAGTTTATCTGGGAGCTATGGCTACACCTTC	CASSLSGSYGYTF
TRBV5-1	TRBJ1-2	NA	TGCGCCAGCAGCTTGGGGGAGGGGTATGGCTACACCTTC	CASSLGEGYGYTF
TRBV13	TRBJ1-1	NA	TGTGCCAGCAGCCCGGGACACCAGAACACTGAAGCTTTCTTT	CASSPGHQNTEAFF
TRBV6-1	TRBJ1-5	NA	TGTGCCAGCAGTGGTACCGGGTCTTGGGGCAATCAGCCCCAGCATTTT	CASSGTGSWGNQPQHF
TRBV2	TRBJ1-1	NA	TGTGCCAGCACCTTCGGGCGGGGGCTCTCTGAAGCTTTCTTT	CASTFGRGLSEAFF
TRBV30	TRBJ1-1	NA	TGTGCCTGGAGTCGGGGGGGGACTGAAGCTTTCTTT	CAWSRGGTEAFF
TRBV7-9	TRBJ2-5	TRBD2	TGTGCCAGCAGTCTACCTCCTACGGGAGGGTTCGAGACCCAGTACTTC	CASSLPPTGGFETQYF
TRBV2	TRBJ1-5	TRBD1	TGTGCCAGCAGTCAACAGGGGGGCAATCAGCCCCAGCATTTT	CASSQQGGNQPQHF
TRBV4-1	TRBJ2-1	NA	TGCGCCAGCAGCCAAGTAATACAGTACAATGAGCAGTTCTTC	CASSQVIQYNEQFF
TRBV9	TRBJ1-1	NA	TGTGCCAGCAGCGTAGGAGGGATGAACACTGAAGCTTTCTTT	CASSVGGMNTEAFF
TRBV7-6	TRBJ1-1	NA	TGTGCCAGCAGCTTAGATGGGGCCCCCGTTACTGAAGCTTTCTTT	CASSLDGAPVTEAFF
TRBV9	TRBJ1-6	NA	TGTGCCAGCAGCCCCCGGACAGCCAATTCACCCCTCCACTTT	CASSPRTANSPLHF
TRBV29-1	TRBJ1-2	NA	TGCAGCGTTGAAGTAGTAGCGGTCTATGGCTACACCTTC	CSVEVVAVYGYTF
TRBV11-2	TRBJ2-1	NA	TGTGCCAGCAGCTCCGCGGGGGGACAGCTCTACAATGAGCAGTTCTTC	CASSSAGGQLYNEQFF
TRBV10-3	TRBJ2-5	NA	TGTGCCATCAGTCCAGGGAAAGAGACCCAGTACTTC	CAISPGKETQYF
TRBV4-2	TRBJ2-7	NA	TGTGCCAGCAGCCAAGATCTCAAGAGCTTTAATGGCGAGCAGTACTTC	CASSQDLKSFNGEQYF
TRBV7-6	TRBJ2-7	NA	TGTGCCAGCAGCTTGGAGGGAGGTAACGAGCAGTACTTC	CASSLEGGNEQYF
TRBV6-5	TRBJ1-2	NA	TGTGCCAGCACCCCAACGGTGGACTATGGCTACACCTTC	CASTPTVDYGYTF
TRBV18	TRBJ1-4	TRBD1	TGTGCCAGCTCCCAGGGGGCCGATGAAAAACTGTTTTTT	CASSQGADEKLFF
TRBV5-5	TRBJ1-5	TRBD1	TGTGCCAGCAGTTACAGGGGGATGCAGCCCCAGCATTTT	CASSYRGMQPQHF
TRBV7-9	TRBJ2-7	NA	TGTGCCAGCAGCCCGACAGCTCCCTACGAGCAGTACTTC	CASSPTAPYEQYF
TRBV29-1	TRBJ1-1	NA	TGCAGCGTTGAAGGGGGACATATGGACGCTGAAGCTTTCTTT	CSVEGGHMDAEAFF
TRBV5-1	TRBJ1-6	TRBD1	TGCGCCAGCAGCTCGGACAGGGAGAATTCACCCCTCCACTTT	CASSSDRENSPLHF
TRBV10-3	TRBJ2-2	TRBD2	TGTGCCATCAGGGGGACTAGCGAAACCGGGGAGCTGTTTTTT	CAIRGTSETGELFF
TRBV19	TRBJ1-5	TRBD1	TGTGCCAGTAGTATAGAATGGGGGACAGGGGATAGCAATCAGCCCCAGCATTTT	CASSIEWGTGDSNQPQHF
TRBV7-2	TRBJ2-7	TRBD2	TGTGCCAGCAGCTTGGTTCTAGCGGGAGACGAGCAGTACTTC	CASSLVLAGDEQYF
TRBV6-5	TRBJ1-1	NA	TGTGCCAGCACGGGGGACACTGAAGCTTTCTTT	CASTGDTEAFF
TRBV5-4	TRBJ2-7	NA	TGTGCCAGCAGCTTTATGGGGGGCTACGAGCAGTACTTC	CASSFMGGYEQYF
TRBV4-1	TRBJ2-1	TRBD1	TGCGCCAGCAGCCATGGGGACAGGTACAATGAGCAGTTCTTC	CASSHGDRYNEQFF
TRBV18	TRBJ1-2	NA	TGTGCCAGCTCACCACTGGAGGAGGTGGGAGGCTACACCTTC	CASSPLEEVGGYTF
TRBV15	TRBJ2-6	NA	TGTGCCACCAGCAGAGGGGGCAGGGGAACCGGGGCCAACGTCCTGACTTTC	CATSRGGRGTGANVLTF
TRBV30	TRBJ2-2	TRBD2	TGTGCCTGGAGTTGGGTAGCGGGGAGCGGGGAGCTGTTTTTT	CAWSWVAGSGELFF
TRBV5-1	TRBJ2-7	TRBD1	TGCGCCAGTTCTCTGGGACAGGGCGCCTACGAGCAGTACTTC	CASSLGQGAYEQYF
TRBV6-1	TRBJ1-1	TRBD1	TGTGCCAGCAGGACAGGGGGCCCTGAAGCTTTCTTT	CASRTGGPEAFF
TRBV6-6	TRBJ2-6	NA	TGTGCCAGCAGACAGGTCTCTGGGGCCAACGTCCTGACTTTC	CASRQVSGANVLTF
TRBV5-6	TRBJ1-2	NA	TGTGCCAGCAGCCCCGGGGGGCTTGCCTATGGCTACACCTTC	CASSPGGLAYGYTF
TRBV28	TRBJ1-2	NA	TGTGCCAGCCTTAATAAGGCGGATCATGGCTACACCTTC	CASLNKADHGYTF
TRBV5-1	TRBJ1-1	NA	TGCGCCAGCAGCTTGGGGGCCACGAACACTGAAGCTTTCTTT	CASSLGATNTEAFF
TRBV4-3	TRBJ2-6	NA	TGCGCCAGCAGCCCCTTTAACTCTGGGGCCAACGTCCTGACTTTC	CASSPFNSGANVLTF
TRBV9	TRBJ2-1	NA	TGTGCCAGCAGCGTTATACCGGCAGGGTACAATGAGCAGTTCTTC	CASSVIPAGYNEQFF
TRBV2	TRBJ1-1	TRBD1	TGTGCCAGCAATGGACAGGGGAACACTGAAGCTTTCTTT	CASNGQGNTEAFF
TRBV30	TRBJ2-3	NA	TGTGCCTGGAGTGTAGGGGGGGCCGGGGCAGATACGCAGTATTTT	CAWSVGGAGADTQYF
TRBV4-3	TRBJ1-1	NA	TGCGCCAGCAGCCGAGGGATCTCAACGAACACTGAAGCTTTCTTT	CASSRGISTNTEAFF
TRBV27	TRBJ1-5	NA	TGTGCCAGCAGTTTATCCGGCGGCGATAGCAATCAGCCCCAGCATTTT	CASSLSGGDSNQPQHF
TRBV6-5	TRBJ1-1	TRBD1	TGTGCCAGCAGTTACCGACAGGGTAGCACTGAAGCTTTCTTT	CASSYRQGSTEAFF
TRBV2	TRBJ1-1	NA	TGTGCCAGCAGTGGACAACCGAACACTGAAGCTTTCTTT	CASSGQPNTEAFF
TRBV6-5	TRBJ2-2	NA	TGTGCCAGCAGTTACGAGACTAGAAGCCACACCGGGGAGCTGTTTTTT	CASSYETRSHTGELFF